A selection of T cell receptor beta chains follows, all from one sample in a study of blood T cell repertoires in COVID-19. Measured with immunoSEQ multiplex PCR; TCRdb has only the in-frame clones, and not every one. The repertoire consists of 150,000 to 200,000 clones, with more than 75% occurring once and the leading ten covering roughly 3.3%. The sample was peripheral blood. These receptors all come from an older man with acute or convalescent COVID-19. Both conserved end residues are part of each CDR3. The order of the fields is V gene, clone size, J gene, D gene, CDR3 protein, CDR3 DNA. A D gene is named only where the DNA matches it firmly. Not every row has a clone size; where given, it reads once, few, many or a size class.

TRBV5-1,.,TRBJ2-3,TRBD1,CASKGQGVTSDTQYF,TGCGCCAGCAAGGGACAGGGGGTGACCTCGGATACGCAGTATTTT
TRBV5-1,.,TRBJ2-7,TRBD1,CASSPGTGLREQYF,TGCGCCAGCAGCCCGGGGACAGGGCTGCGGGAGCAGTACTTC
TRBV10-3,.,TRBJ1-3,.,CAISGGGAPHGNTIYF,TGTGCCATCAGTGGAGGGGGTGCCCCACACGGAAACACCATATATTTT
TRBV7-3,.,TRBJ2-1,TRBD1,CASSLTGDSYNEQFF,TGTGCCAGCAGCTTGACAGGGGACTCCTACAATGAGCAGTTCTTC
TRBV9,.,TRBJ2-7,TRBD2,CASSPQAGGAYEQYF,TGTGCCAGCAGCCCCCAGGCGGGAGGCGCCTACGAGCAGTACTTC
TRBV30,.,TRBJ1-5,TRBD1,CAWSVRQGAAWGGNQPQHF,TGTGCCTGGAGTGTACGACAGGGGGCGGCTTGGGGGGGCAATCAGCCCCAGCATTTT
TRBV7-3,.,TRBJ2-1,.,CASSATWTGYNEQFF,TGTGCCAGCAGCGCGACCTGGACTGGCTACAATGAGCAGTTCTTC
TRBV23-1,.,TRBJ2-3,TRBD2,CASSQFLGLAVGTDTQYF,TGCGCCAGCAGTCAATTCCTTGGACTAGCGGTAGGCACAGATACGCAGTATTTT
TRBV5-4,few,TRBJ2-6,.,CASSLSTGPGANVLTF,TGTGCCAGCAGCTTGTCTACAGGGCCTGGGGCCAACGTCCTGACTTTC
TRBV2,few,TRBJ2-3,.,CASSEATTTDTQYF,TGTGCCAGCAGTGAAGCCACTACCACAGATACGCAGTATTTT
TRBV9,.,TRBJ2-1,.,CASSVLDLSYNEQFF,TGTGCCAGCAGCGTATTGGACTTATCCTACAATGAGCAGTTCTTC
TRBV27,.,TRBJ2-2,.,CASSFSEYTGELFF,TGTGCCAGCAGTTTTAGCGAATACACCGGGGAGCTGTTTTTT
TRBV7-2,once,TRBJ2-5,.,CASSLIPGSQETQYF,TGTGCCAGCAGCTTAATCCCGGGGAGCCAAGAGACCCAGTACTTC
TRBV28,.,TRBJ1-6,TRBD1,CASTPRDRANSPLHF,TGTGCCAGCACCCCCCGGGACAGGGCTAATTCACCCCTCCACTTT
TRBV25-1,.,TRBJ2-3,TRBD2,CASGRREATDTQYF,TGTGCCAGCGGCCGCCGGGAGGCCACAGATACGCAGTATTTT
TRBV6-6,.,TRBJ2-3,.,CASSQWGPSTDTQYF,TGTGCCAGCAGCCAATGGGGGCCTAGCACAGATACGCAGTATTTT
TRBV2,.,TRBJ1-2,.,CASATGGWAYGYTF,TGTGCCAGCGCAACGGGGGGGTGGGCTTATGGCTACACCTTC
TRBV5-6,.,TRBJ1-6,.,CASSLLSGTPNSPLHF,TGTGCCAGCAGCTTGTTGTCCGGGACACCAAATTCACCCCTCCACTTT
TRBV11-3,.,TRBJ1-5,.,CASSLAPPGQPQHF,TGTGCCAGCAGCTTAGCTCCGCCGGGGCAGCCCCAGCATTTT
TRBV9,.,TRBJ1-1,TRBD1,CASSVLGQGNTEAFF,TGTGCCAGCAGCGTTCTAGGACAGGGGAACACTGAAGCTTTCTTT
TRBV30,once,TRBJ2-5,.,CAWSVGGAEETQYF,TGTGCCTGGAGTGTAGGGGGGGCAGAAGAGACCCAGTACTTC
TRBV7-6,.,TRBJ2-2,TRBD2,CASSFSREVGNTGELFF,TGTGCCAGCAGCTTTAGTCGGGAGGTTGGGAACACCGGGGAGCTGTTTTTT
TRBV2,.,TRBJ1-6,.,CASSYSSPLHF,TGTGCCAGCAGTTATTCCTCACCCCTCCACTTT
TRBV7-9,.,TRBJ2-3,.,CASSSDTGTRIETQYF,TGTGCCAGCAGCTCCGATACCGGGACTCGGATAGAAACGCAGTATTTT
TRBV2,.,TRBJ2-3,TRBD2,CASRGLAALTDTQYF,TGTGCCAGCAGGGGACTAGCGGCCCTCACAGATACGCAGTATTTT
TRBV6-5,.,TRBJ2-5,TRBD2,CASSSTSGSETQYF,TGTGCCAGCAGCTCTACTAGCGGATCAGAGACCCAGTACTTC
TRBV20-1,.,TRBJ2-1,TRBD2,CSARDRREGVF,TGCAGTGCTAGAGATCGGCGGGAGGGGGTCTTC
TRBV5-1,.,TRBJ2-7,TRBD1,CASGPGQGALEQYF,TGCGCCAGCGGACCGGGACAGGGGGCCCTAGAGCAGTACTTC
TRBV5-4,once,TRBJ2-5,TRBD2,CASSLNSGVQETQYF,TGTGCCAGCAGCTTAAATAGCGGGGTGCAAGAGACCCAGTACTTC